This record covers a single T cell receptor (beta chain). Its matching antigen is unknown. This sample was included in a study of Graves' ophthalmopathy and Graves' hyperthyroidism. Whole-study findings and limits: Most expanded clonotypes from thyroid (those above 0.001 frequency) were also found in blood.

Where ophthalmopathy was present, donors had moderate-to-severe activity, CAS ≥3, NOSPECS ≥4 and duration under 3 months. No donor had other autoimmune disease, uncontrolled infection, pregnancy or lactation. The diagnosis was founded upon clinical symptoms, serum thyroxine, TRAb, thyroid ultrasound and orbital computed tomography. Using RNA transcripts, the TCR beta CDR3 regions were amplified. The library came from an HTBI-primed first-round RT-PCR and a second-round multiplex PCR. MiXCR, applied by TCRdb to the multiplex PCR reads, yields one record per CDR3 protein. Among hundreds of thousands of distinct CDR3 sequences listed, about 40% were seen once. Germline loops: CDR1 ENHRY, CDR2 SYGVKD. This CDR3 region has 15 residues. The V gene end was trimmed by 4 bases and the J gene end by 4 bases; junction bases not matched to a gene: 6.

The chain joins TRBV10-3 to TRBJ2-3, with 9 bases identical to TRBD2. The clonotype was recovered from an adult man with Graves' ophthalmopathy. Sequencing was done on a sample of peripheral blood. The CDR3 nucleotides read TGTGCCATCAGTGTCGGCGGGGGGGCTCCAGATACGCAGTATTTT. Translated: CAISVGGGAPDTQYF.